Below are 2 T cell receptor beta chains sequenced from a single sample in a study of glioma-infiltrating T cells after dendritic cell vaccination. Assay: immunoSEQ multiplex PCR; the TCRdb copy retains only in-frame clones and omits some. The sample consists of roughly 38,000 clones, roughly four fifths of them appearing once. This specimen consisted of blood, obtained before dendritic cell vaccination. These receptors all come from a human donor with glioblastoma.

The chain couples TRBV10-3 to TRBJ2-5; 7 bases are a match to TRBD1. Trimming removed 6 bases from V and 2 bases from J; junction bases left unmatched: 9. The germline gives CDR1 ENHRY, CDR2 SYGVKD. This CDR3 has 15 residues. Here the CDR3 reads CAISKQGQTQETQYF. CDR3 nucleotides: TGTGCCATCAGCAAACAGGGACAGACTCAAGAGACCCAGTACTTC.

The V gene is TRBV2, the J gene TRBJ2-7, with 8 nucleotides matching TRBD2. CDR1 and CDR2 (germline): SNHLY, FYNNEI. The CDR3 runs 14 residues. Unmatched junction bases numbered 2, after V lost 4 bases and J lost 0 bases. CDR3 DNA sequence: TGTGCCAGCAGTGCGGGGACTAGCTCCTACGAGCAGTACTTC. Encoded protein: CASSAGTSSYEQYF. Complete variable domain (other parts from reference TRBV2 and TRBJ2-7): EPEVTQTPSHQVTQMGQEVILRCVPISNHLYFYWYRQILGQKVEFLVSFYNNEISEKSEIFDDQFSVERPDGSNFTLKIRSTKLEDSAMYFCASSAGTSSYEQYFGPGTRLTVT.